Described below is a single T cell receptor beta chain sequence and its context. Assay: immunoSEQ multiplex PCR; the TCRdb copy retains only in-frame clones and omits some. The sample contains over 1.4 million clones, around 97% of which appear only once. This sample was taken from a study of shared clonotypes between healthy human individuals. This CDR3 is 15 amino acids long. Germline lookup yields CDR1 SGHRS and CDR2 YFSETQ. The J segment lost 3 bases and the V segment lost 0 bases, leaving 5 bases of the junction unmatched. What was sequenced was naive CD4+ T cells sorted from blood. The subset: CD45RA+ positively selected. The chain couples TRBV5-1 to TRBJ2-7; 8 bases line up with TRBD2. This sequence originates from a man aged 25-45 years in good health. In nucleotides, the CDR3 is TGCGCCAGCAGCTTGGCCGGGAGGGTTGGCTACGAGCAGTACTTC. It translates to CASSLAGRVGYEQYF. Using reference TRBV5-1 and TRBJ2-7 for the parts outside the CDR3, the full variable domain is KAGVTQTPRYLIKTRGQQVTLSCSPISGHRSVSWYQQTPGQGLQFLFEYFSETQRNKGNFPGRFSGRQFSNSRSEMNVSTLELGDSALYLCASSLAGRVGYEQYFGPGTRLTVT.